This TCR beta chain was sequenced for a study of naive and memory T cell subsets. Two oligonucleotides, mixed equimolar, formed the beta constant-region primer covering TRBC1 and TRBC2. The ligated cDNA underwent four PCR rounds using SP2 and nested alpha and beta constant-region primers. MiXCR, run by TCRdb on the UMI-ligation and nested PCR reads, gives a single entry per CDR3 protein. The table shows around 93,000 distinct CDR3 sequences, with over 9% occurring only once. Study-wide findings and caveats: Each distinct alpha or beta sequence counts as one clonotype. Expression changes during T cell differentiation may affect RNA-based TCR counts. Possibly reflecting memory cells re-expressing CD45RA, a few larger clonotypes occurred in naive repertoires, especially CD8.

Alpha and beta libraries were amplified separately from the second PCR onward. Cells stained for CD3, CD4, CD8, CD45RA, CD27 and viability were sorted into four CD45RA/CD27 subsets. With respect to this clonotype: Its antigen is currently unknown.

The material sequenced was naive CD4+ T cells from blood. The sequence derives from a human donor in good health.

CDR3 DNA: TGTGCCACCAGCAGAGTAGTCGGTTCACCCCTCCACTTT. Translating it yields CATSRVVGSPLHF. The chain has TRBV15 and TRBJ1-6, with D uncertain. The CDR3 length is 13 residues. V gave up 1 base and J gave up 9 bases, with 7 bases separating them. Germline V gene lookup returns CDR1 LNHNV and CDR2 YYDKDF (reference sequence).